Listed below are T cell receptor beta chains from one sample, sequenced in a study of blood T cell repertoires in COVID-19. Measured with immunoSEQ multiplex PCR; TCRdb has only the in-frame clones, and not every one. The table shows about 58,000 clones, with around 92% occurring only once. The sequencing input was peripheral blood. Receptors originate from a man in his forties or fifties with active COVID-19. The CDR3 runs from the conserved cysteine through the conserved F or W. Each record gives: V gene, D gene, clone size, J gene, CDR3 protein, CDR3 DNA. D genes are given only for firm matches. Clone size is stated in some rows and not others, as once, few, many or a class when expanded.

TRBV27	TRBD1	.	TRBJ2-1	CASSLSSAGQGNEQFF	TGTGCCAGCAGTTTATCGAGCGCGGGACAGGGCAATGAGCAGTTCTTC
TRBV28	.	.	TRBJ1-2	CASSLSITRGYTF	TGTGCCAGCAGTTTATCTATCACGCGCGGCTACACCTTC
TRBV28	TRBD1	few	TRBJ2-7	CASSFGDRDLSEQYF	TGTGCCAGCAGTTTTGGGGACAGGGACCTGAGCGAGCAGTACTTC
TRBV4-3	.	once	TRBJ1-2	CASSQDPGNYGYTF	TGCGCCAGCAGCCAAGATCCGGGGAACTATGGCTACACCTTC
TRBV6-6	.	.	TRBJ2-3	CASSPTGGGTGGVSTQYF	TGTGCCAGCAGTCCTACGGGGGGCGGGACAGGTGGGGTGTCGACGCAGTATTTT
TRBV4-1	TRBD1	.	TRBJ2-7	CASSQDSRQGTYEQYF	TGCGCCAGCAGCCAAGATTCAAGACAGGGCACCTACGAGCAGTACTTC
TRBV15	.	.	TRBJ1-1	CATSSGGGNTEAFF	TGTGCCACCAGCTCGGGCGGAGGAAACACTGAAGCTTTCTTT
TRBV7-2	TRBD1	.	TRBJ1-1	CASSRTTGVDTEAFF	TGTGCCAGCAGCCGGACGACAGGGGTGGACACTGAAGCTTTCTTT
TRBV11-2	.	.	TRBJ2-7	CASSFTEVFPMNEQYF	TGTGCCAGCAGCTTTACTGAGGTGTTCCCTATGAACGAGCAGTACTTC
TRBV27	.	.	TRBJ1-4	CASSYGEKLFF	TGTGCCAGCAGTTACGGGGAAAAACTGTTTTTT
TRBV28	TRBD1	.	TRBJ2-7	CASSGTLTGGAYEQYF	TGTGCCAGCAGTGGAACCCTGACAGGGGGTGCCTACGAGCAGTACTTC
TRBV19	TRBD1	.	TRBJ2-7	CASSREQGAFSYEQYF	TGTGCCAGTAGTAGAGAACAGGGGGCCTTCTCCTACGAGCAGTACTTC
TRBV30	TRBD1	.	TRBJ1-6	CAWSTGQRNSPLHF	TGTGCCTGGAGTACGGGACAGAGGAATTCACCCCTCCACTTT
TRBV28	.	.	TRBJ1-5	CASSPFGQPQHF	TGTGCCAGCAGTCCCTTCGGTCAGCCCCAGCATTTT
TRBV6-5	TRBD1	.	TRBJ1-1	CASRIGQVNTEAFF	TGTGCCAGCAGGATCGGACAGGTGAACACTGAAGCTTTCTTT
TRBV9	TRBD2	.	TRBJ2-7	CASSVGSSGTAHEQYF	TGTGCCAGCAGCGTAGGGTCGAGCGGGACGGCCCACGAGCAGTACTTC
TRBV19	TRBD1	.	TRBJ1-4	CASSTHGQGANEKLFF	TGTGCCAGTAGTACCCACGGACAGGGGGCTAATGAAAAACTGTTTTTT
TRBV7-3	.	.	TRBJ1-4	CASSLSGNLAEKLFF	TGTGCCAGCAGCCTCTCGGGAAACCTAGCTGAAAAACTGTTTTTT
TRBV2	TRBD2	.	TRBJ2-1	CASSEDRGVKGEQFF	TGTGCCAGCAGTGAAGATCGGGGGGTAAAGGGTGAGCAGTTCTTC
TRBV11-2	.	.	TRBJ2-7	CASSLAPRYEQYF	TGTGCCAGCAGCTTAGCACCTCGGTACGAGCAGTACTTC
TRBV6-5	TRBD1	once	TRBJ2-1	CASRPGQGIHEQFF	TGTGCCAGCAGGCCGGGACAGGGTATCCATGAGCAGTTCTTC
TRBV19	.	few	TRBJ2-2	CASSRGGELFF	TGTGCCAGTAGCAGGGGCGGGGAGCTGTTTTTT
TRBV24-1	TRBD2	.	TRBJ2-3	CATSGLRGGMTDTQYF	TGTGCCACCAGTGGATTACGGGGGGGAATGACAGATACGCAGTATTTT
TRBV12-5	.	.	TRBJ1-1	CASGPDSHTEAFF	TGTGCTAGTGGACCCGACAGCCACACTGAAGCTTTCTTT
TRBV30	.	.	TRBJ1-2	CAWSVYYLYGYTF	TGTGCCTGGAGTGTCTATTACCTTTATGGCTACACCTTC
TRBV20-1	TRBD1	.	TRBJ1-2	CSASGGQGYGYTF	TGCAGTGCTAGTGGTGGACAGGGTTATGGCTACACCTTC
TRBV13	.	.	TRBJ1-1	CASSSDSMNTEAFF	TGTGCCAGCAGCTCCGACAGCATGAACACTGAAGCTTTCTTT
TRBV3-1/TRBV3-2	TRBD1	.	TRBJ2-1	CASSHRGSSYNEQFF	TGTGCCAGCAGCCACAGGGGGAGCTCCTACAATGAGCAGTTCTTC
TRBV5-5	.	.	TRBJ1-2	CASSLGTRDYGYTF	TGTGCCAGCAGCTTAGGGACTAGGGACTATGGCTACACCTTC